Sequencing of this T cell receptor beta chain was carried out in a study of CD8+ T cells in alopecia areata. As concerns this clone: Antigen unknown.

The sequencing template was cDNA reverse transcribed from extracted RNA. The method was immunoSEQ multiplex PCR; TCRdb's version includes in-frame clones alone and lacks a portion of them. The sample lists under 150,000 clones, about 50% occurring once. Study-wide results and caveats: Resident alphabeta T cells of normal skin are also sequenced in scalp samples.

Regarding treatment: oral pan-JAK inhibitor, 5-10 mg twice daily. Trimming took off 2 bases at V and 4 bases at J, with 12 bases between the two ends. The germline CDR1 and CDR2 sequences are LNHNV and YYDKDF (reference sequence). The CDR3 covers 14 residues. The TCR sequence derives from a human donor with alopecia areata. J is TRBJ2-7 and V is TRBV15; no clear D gene. Sequencing was performed on CD4+ T cells sorted from blood, taken at week 4, from a patient treated with tofacitinib. The CDR3 loop is CATSRLGFGYEQYF. As DNA, the CDR3 is TGTGCCACCAGCAGACTTGGGTTCGGATACGAGCAGTACTTC. Looking up the rest from reference TRBV15 and TRBJ2-7 gives the full variable domain: DAMVIQNPRYQVTQFGKPVTLSCSQTLNHNVMYWYQQKSSQAPKLLFHYYDKDFNNEADTPDNFQSRRPNTSFCFLDIRSPGLGDTAMYLCATSRLGFGYEQYFGPGTRLTVT.